What follows are 26 T cell receptor beta chains derived from one specimen sequenced in a study of T cell responses to AZD1222 COVID-19 vaccine. Sequencing was performed with immunoSEQ multiplex PCR; in TCRdb, only in-frame clones are kept and a portion is missing. The sample comprises around 120,000 clones, 80% to 95% of which are singletons, and about 7.5% rests with the top ten. The material sequenced was peripheral blood, taken 28 days after the second AZD1222 dose. The receptors originated from an adult who received the AZD1222 COVID-19 vaccine.

Written as DNA, the CDR3 is TGTGCCAGCAGCTTAGGTCCGACAACTAATGAAAAACTGTTTTTT. Its protein is CASSLGPTTNEKLFF. The rearrangement uses TRBV7-6 and TRBJ1-4, with D uncertain. V was trimmed by 1 base and J by 0 bases, leaving 6 bases between them. This CDR3 contains 15 residues. Germline V gene data show CDR1 as SGHVS and CDR2 as FNYEAQ.

This clone ranks as medium-sized. The J gene is TRBJ2-3, the V gene TRBV6-1; 11 nucleotides line up with TRBD2. V shed 4 bases and J 1 base; nucleotides not matched to a gene: 10. The CDR3 length is 18 residues. CDR1 is MNHNS and CDR2 is SASEGT in the germline V gene. CDR3 residues: CASSVLAGGLSGTDTQYF. The CDR3 nucleotides are TGTGCCAGCAGTGTATTAGCGGGGGGGCTAAGTGGCACAGATACGCAGTATTTT.

The CDR3 loop is CASSSPQSGVTEAFF. The CDR3 DNA follows: TGTGCCAGCAGCTCGCCCCAATCAGGGGTCACTGAAGCTTTCTTT. This chain connects TRBV5-4 to TRBJ1-1; TRBD1 might be the D (6 bases). The germline V gene has CDR1 SGHNT and CDR2 YYREEE (reference sequence). There are 15 residues in the CDR3. The V end lost 3 bases, the J end lost 4 bases, and 16 bases lay between the germline ends.

This rearrangement joins TRBV7-2 to TRBJ2-7; tentative D call: TRBD2 (5 bases). Trimming removed 1 base at V and 5 bases at J, with 15 bases between. The V gene's germline CDR1 is SGHTA and CDR2 FQGNSA. The CDR3 is 15 amino acids. The CDR3 reads CASSLDLGRVDEQYF. The CDR3 DNA follows: TGTGCCAGCAGCTTAGATCTGGGGAGAGTCGACGAGCAGTACTTC.

The genes are TRBV12-3 or TRBV12-4 and TRBJ2-5, with D tentatively TRBD1 (6 bases). Trimming took 5 bases from V and 5 from J, leaving 12 bases between them. The CDR3 runs 13 residues. CDR3 loop: CASSRGQWETQYF. DNA for the CDR3: TGTGCCAGCAGTCGCGGACAGTGGGAGACCCAGTACTTC.

This chain links TRBV2 with TRBJ2-3; 7 bases map to TRBD2. In germline, CDR1 is SNHLY, CDR2 FYNNEI. CDR3 size: 16 residues. The V segment lost 4 bases and the J segment 6 bases; nucleotides outside the gene matches: 13. Written as DNA, the CDR3 is TGTGCCAGCAGTGGGCGGGAGACGCGTGTAGGGGATACGCAGTATTTT. It specifies CASSGRETRVGDTQYF.

The chain employs TRBV28 and TRBJ2-7; no clear D gene. The CDR3 runs 11 residues. Germline values: CDR1 MDHEN, CDR2 SYDVKM. The V gene lost 6 bases and the J gene lost 3 bases, with 6 bases spanning the gap. In DNA form, the CDR3 reads TGTGCCAGCAGCAAGAGCTACGAGCAGTACTTC. Translating it yields CASSKSYEQYF.

The chain recombines TRBV18 with TRBJ2-2; D ambiguous. This CDR3 comprises 15 residues. V was shortened by 8 bases and J by 0 bases, with 13 bases between the two germline ends. Germline V gene lookup returns CDR1 KGHSH and CDR2 LQKENI. The CDR3 loop reads CASRPGAANTGELFF. The CDR3 coding sequence is TGTGCCAGCCGCCCCGGTGCAGCGAACACCGGGGAGCTGTTTTTT.

This rearrangement joins TRBV2 to TRBJ2-2; D assignment may be TRBD1 or TRBD2 (5 bases each). Looked up from germline, CDR1 is SNHLY and CDR2 is FYNNEI. The V end lost 5 bases, the J end lost 0 bases, and 13 bases lay between the germline ends. CDR3 length: 16 residues. The CDR3: CASSTGRATNTGELFF. The CDR3 nucleotides are TGTGCCAGCAGTACGGGACGGGCGACGAACACCGGGGAGCTGTTTTTT.

The chain carries TRBV7-6 and TRBJ1-1; D is perhaps TRBD1 (6 bases). The germline V and J ends were trimmed by 1 base and 1 base, with 7 bases remaining between them. CDR1 SGHVS and CDR2 FNYEAQ come from the germline V gene. This CDR3 region has 14 residues. CDR3 residues: CASSLGTANTEAFF. The DNA for the CDR3 is TGTGCCAGCAGCTTAGGGACAGCGAACACTGAAGCTTTCTTT. Drawing the rest from reference TRBV7-6 and TRBJ1-1, the complete variable domain is GAGVSQSPRYKVTKRGQDVALRCDPISGHVSLYWYRQALGQGPEFLTYFNYEAQQDKSGLPNDRFSAERPEGSISTLTIQRTEQRDSAMYRCASSLGTANTEAFFGQGTRLTVV.

The J gene is TRBJ2-3, the V gene TRBV12-5; no reliable D call. The V and J ends lost 6 bases and 4 bases respectively, with 11 bases between them. The CDR3 runs to 13 residues. In germline, CDR1 is LGHNT, CDR2 FRNRAP. The CDR3 loop is CASGTLGADTQYF. The CDR3 coding sequence is TGTGCTAGTGGCACACTTGGAGCAGATACGCAGTATTTT.

The rearrangement joins TRBV7-2 to TRBJ2-7, with 9 nucleotides matching TRBD2. The trim removed 1 base at V and 2 bases at J, leaving 6 bases unmatched. The CDR3 loop spans 16 amino acids. Germline CDR1 SGHTA, CDR2 FQGNSA. Here the CDR3 reads CASSLVSGGPAYEQYF. DNA for the CDR3: TGTGCCAGCAGCTTAGTAAGCGGGGGGCCTGCCTACGAGCAGTACTTC. Based on the CDR3 plus reference TRBV7-2 and TRBJ2-7, the full variable domain is GAGVSQSPSNKVTEKGKDVELRCDPISGHTALYWYRQSLGQGLEFLIYFQGNSAPDKSGLPSDRFSAERTGGSVSTLTIQRTQQEDSAVYLCASSLVSGGPAYEQYFGPGTRLTVT.

V is TRBV19 and J is TRBJ2-3; TRBD2 aligns across 14 bases. Germline-derived CDR1 and CDR2 are LNHDA and SQIVND (reference sequence). The CDR3 totals 17 residues. Trimming cost V 3 bases and J 3 bases; bases outside gene matches: 5. The CDR3 bases are TGTGCCAGTAGTATCGGACTAGCGGGGGGATATACAGATACGCAGTATTTT. This sequence encodes CASSIGLAGGYTDTQYF.

This sequence joins TRBV6-5 and TRBJ2-7, with D unresolved. V dropped 2 bases and J dropped 0 bases, with 14 bases sitting between them. The CDR3 totals 16 residues. Germline assignment: CDR1 MNHEY and CDR2 SVGAGI. In DNA, the CDR3 is TGTGCCAGCAGTTACACGGCAGAACTGAGCTCCTACGAGCAGTACTTC. Translating gives CASSYTAELSSYEQYF.

The V gene is TRBV11-2, the J gene TRBJ2-7, with D hard to call. The germline V gene encodes CDR1 SGHAT and CDR2 FQNNGV. This CDR3 contains 11 residues. V was cut by 3 bases and J by 2 bases, with 2 bases left in between. The CDR3 region is CASSFTYEQYF. The CDR3 DNA follows: TGTGCCAGCAGCTTTACCTACGAGCAGTACTTC.

This clone has a single count. DNA of the CDR3: TGTGCCAGCTCACCTAATAGCGGGGGGGCAGATACGCAGTATTTT. It codes for CASSPNSGGADTQYF. The chain is built from TRBV18 and TRBJ2-3; 11 bases match TRBD2. The CDR3 is 15 residues long. Germline trimming cut 3 bases from V and 4 bases from J; bases unmatched to any gene: 3. Germline-derived CDR1 and CDR2 are KGHSH and LQKENI.

The table lists this clone with a count of one. This chain joins TRBV19 and TRBJ1-5; D may be TRBD1 (6 bases). CDR1 is LNHDA and CDR2 is SQIVND in the germline V gene (reference sequence). V dropped 5 bases and J dropped 1 base, with 15 bases sitting between them. This CDR3 has 16 amino acids. CDR3 in amino acids: CASSDRIESSNQPQHF. The CDR3 nucleotides read TGTGCCAGTAGTGACAGGATAGAATCGAGCAATCAGCCCCAGCATTTT.

The sample holds a few counts of this clone. This chain joins TRBV2 and TRBJ1-1, with 8 bases fitting TRBD1. The CDR3 sequence is 13 residues long. Germline values: CDR1 SNHLY, CDR2 FYNNEI. Germline trimming cut 8 bases from V and 1 base from J; bases unmatched to any gene: 3. CDR3 loop: CASLGQENTEAFF. The CDR3 DNA reads TGTGCCAGCCTGGGACAGGAGAACACTGAAGCTTTCTTT.

The rearrangement uses TRBV6-1 and TRBJ1-1; D unclear. The germline CDR1 and CDR2 sequences are MNHNS and SASEGT. The germline V and J ends were trimmed by 2 bases and 1 base, with 8 bases remaining between them. The CDR3 is made up of 14 amino acids. The CDR3 reads CASSERGRNTEAFF. Written as DNA, the CDR3 is TGTGCCAGCAGTGAAAGAGGGAGGAACACTGAAGCTTTCTTT.

The chain joins TRBV6-5 to TRBJ1-6, with TRBD1 as a possible D gene (6 bases). The CDR3 spans 14 residues. The germline V and J ends were trimmed by 6 bases and 4 bases, with 10 bases remaining between them. Germline CDR1 is MNHEY and CDR2 is SVGAGI. Written as DNA, the CDR3 is TGTGCCAGCAGAAGGACAGCGTATAATTCACCCCTCCACTTT. Encoded protein: CASRRTAYNSPLHF.

CDR3 loop: CASSPRRDRVYRVWDNEQFF. DNA of the CDR3: TGTGCCAGCAGCCCACGACGGGACAGGGTTTATCGAGTTTGGGACAATGAGCAGTTCTTC. This chain joins TRBV5-8 and TRBJ2-1; 9 nucleotides line up with TRBD1. V trimming: 4 bases; J trimming: 5 bases; junction bases outside the gene matches: 22. The CDR3 spans 20 residues. The germline gives CDR1 SGHTS, CDR2 YDEGEE.

This clone was recorded only once. The chain recombines TRBV29-1 with TRBJ1-2; 7 bases line up with TRBD1. This CDR3 is built from 13 residues. CDR1 is SQVTM and CDR2 is ANQGSEA in the germline V gene. Trimming at V came to 6 bases and at J to 0 bases, leaving 4 bases not matched to a gene. The CDR3 sequence: CSVWDSSNYGYTF. Here the CDR3 DNA reads TGCAGCGTGTGGGACAGCTCTAACTATGGCTACACCTTC.

The CDR3 reads CASTTGDTGELFF. In DNA, the CDR3 is TGTGCCAGCACCACAGGAGACACCGGGGAGCTGTTTTTT. The chain recombines TRBV6-5 with TRBJ2-2, with D perhaps TRBD1 (5 bases). Trimming took off 7 bases at V and 3 bases at J, with 9 bases between the two ends. The CDR3 consists of 13 residues. Germline CDR1 reads MNHEY; CDR2 reads SVGAGI.

The V gene is TRBV5-1, the J gene TRBJ2-1; tentative D call: TRBD2 (5 bases). The CDR3 sequence is 16 residues long. Trimming removed 5 bases from V and 0 bases from J, with 15 bases in between. Germline values: CDR1 SGHRS, CDR2 YFSETQ. The CDR3 region has the DNA TGCGCCAGCAGGGTTTGGCGGGCTCTCTCCTACAATGAGCAGTTCTTC. Translated: CASRVWRALSYNEQFF.

The rearrangement joins TRBV28 to TRBJ1-4, with 8 bases fitting TRBD1. Trimming cost V 1 base and J 6 bases; bases outside gene matches: 4. This CDR3 comprises 15 residues. Germline V CDR1 and CDR2: MDHEN, SYDVKM. The CDR3 DNA sequence: TGTGCCAGCAGTTTATCAGGGGGCGGTGATGAAAAACTGTTTTTT. Its protein is CASSLSGGGDEKLFF.

The chain recombines TRBV5-4 with TRBJ2-1; D uncertain. From germline, CDR1 is SGHNT and CDR2 YYREEE (reference sequence). V lost 1 base and J lost 6, with 5 bases in between. The CDR3 covers 12 residues. In DNA, the CDR3 is TGTGCCAGCAGCTTGTCCCGCAATGAGCAGTTCTTC. This sequence encodes CASSLSRNEQFF.